This TCR beta chain stems from a study of cytomegalovirus exposure and HLA in healthy donors. Trimming cost V 4 bases and J 6 bases; bases outside gene matches: 14. Germline V CDR1 and CDR2: SGHRS, YFSETQ. The CDR3 loop spans 16 amino acids. Only a few counts were recorded for this clone. Researchers ran the PCR with 60 Vbeta and 13 Jbeta primers. Generated by immunoSEQ multiplex PCR, the TCRdb table keeps only in-frame clones and is missing some. The sample holds some 200,000 clones; about 89% are singletons and the top ten take 1%. The V call is TRBV5-1, the J call TRBJ2-7, with 9 bases identical to TRBD1. The sequence derives from a woman under 30 in good health and CMV-seronegative. Sequencing was done on a sample of PBMCs. The CDR3 DNA is TGCGCCAGCAGCATAGGGTGGGGACAGGGTTCGGGCGAGCAGTACTTC. Amino acid sequence: CASSIGWGQGSGEQYF.